The 5 T cell receptor beta chains listed next were all sequenced from one sample in a study of shared clonotypes between healthy human individuals. Assay: immunoSEQ multiplex PCR; the TCRdb copy retains only in-frame clones and omits some. The profile covers roughly 1,000,000 clones, with approximately 80% appearing a single time and around 0.61% taken by the ten largest. The sample comprised memory CD4+ T cells from PBMCs. The subset: CD45RA-negative fraction. These receptors were collected from a man between 18 and 35 years old in good health. Some clones in this sample may be carry-over from other donors' samples.

V usage is TRBV11-2 and J usage is TRBJ2-1; 7 bases align to TRBD1. From germline, CDR1 is SGHAT and CDR2 FQNNGV. The CDR3 is 13 amino acids. Trimming cost V 5 bases and J 5 bases; bases outside gene matches: 3. The CDR3 DNA is TGTGCCAGCAGCCCAGGGGGACACAATGAGCAGTTCTTC. Translation gives CASSPGGHNEQFF.

The rearrangement joins TRBV6-6 to TRBJ2-1; D not certain. V was pared by 6 bases and J by 7 bases, with 16 bases between. The CDR3 totals 14 residues. The germline gives CDR1 MNHNY, CDR2 SVGAGI (reference sequence). Written as DNA, the CDR3 is TGTGCCAGCAGGGGTACCCCCCAAGATAATGAGCAGTTCTTC. The encoded protein is CASRGTPQDNEQFF.

The chain has TRBV11-2 and TRBJ1-1; perhaps TRBD1 as D (5 bases). The CDR3 spans 13 residues. Germline-derived CDR1 and CDR2 are SGHAT and FQNNGV. V lost 7 bases and J lost 1, with 10 bases in between. For the CDR3, the DNA is TGTGCCAGCAAGAGGGGCAGGAACACTGAAGCTTTCTTT. Residues: CASKRGRNTEAFF.

The V gene is TRBV20-1, the J gene TRBJ2-1, with D hard to call. V was clipped by 8 bases and J by 15 bases, with 17 bases between them. This CDR3 contains 10 residues. CDR1 and CDR2 (germline): DFQATT, SNEGSKA (reference sequence). The CDR3 loop is CSPSPVHPFF. The CDR3 nucleotides read TGCAGTCCTTCTCCCGTGCACCCGTTCTTC.

A single count supports this clone. The V gene is TRBV5-4, the J gene TRBJ1-2; a possible D gene is TRBD1 (5 bases). This CDR3 has 15 residues. Looked up from germline, CDR1 is SGHNT and CDR2 is YYREEE (reference sequence). V dropped 0 bases and J dropped 3 bases, with 12 bases sitting between them. For the CDR3, the DNA is TGTGCCAGCAGCTTGGCCGGGCAGGGTGACTATGGCTACACCTTC. Its translation is CASSLAGQGDYGYTF.